This TCR beta chain was recovered during a study of blood T cell repertoires in COVID-19. Study-level background: Nucleic acid was either cDNA or gDNA, and it came from T cells, B-cell-depleted T cells, or PBMCs.

Using immunoSEQ multiplex PCR, the repertoire was profiled, and TCRdb retains in-frame clones only, with some absent. Altogether more than 50,000 clones are present, 82% being singletons, with the ten largest covering roughly an eighth. There are 14 residues in the CDR3. Germline V gene lookup returns CDR1 LNHDA and CDR2 SQIVND (reference sequence). V lost 4 bases to trimming and J lost 3 bases, with 10 bases between them. V and J are TRBV19 and TRBJ1-5, with D possibly being TRBD1 (5 bases). The TCR sequence derives from a human donor in a cohort sampled during active COVID-19. Sequenced material: peripheral blood. CDR3 DNA sequence: TGTGCCAGTAGTACCACAGGCCTCAATCAGCCCCAGCATTTT. As protein: CASSTTGLNQPQHF.